Listed below are T cell receptor beta chains from one sample, sequenced in a study of blood T cell repertoires in COVID-19. Profiling relied on immunoSEQ multiplex PCR, and the TCRdb table lists in-frame clones only, not all of them. The table lists fewer than 350,000 clones, almost 85% of them singletons. Sequenced material: peripheral blood. The source of these receptors is a human donor in a cohort sampled during active COVID-19. CDR3s include the opening cysteine and the closing phenylalanine or tryptophan. A D gene is named only where the DNA matches it firmly. Size is stated for part of the rows, as once, few or many counts, or as a class when the clone is expanded.

TRBV5-1	NA	TRBJ2-7	TRBD1	CASSLLSGTGVYEQYF	TGCGCCAGCAGCTTGTTATCTGGGACAGGGGTTTACGAGCAGTACTTC
TRBV30	NA	TRBJ1-1	TRBD1	CAWGPTGTVNTEAFF	TGTGCCTGGGGACCCACCGGGACAGTGAACACTGAAGCTTTCTTT
TRBV7-3	NA	TRBJ2-3	NA	CASSLSGETQYF	TGTGCCAGCAGCTTATCGGGGGAGACGCAGTATTTT
TRBV29-1	NA	TRBJ2-1	NA	CSVRGNPSNEQFF	TGCAGCGTACGGGGTAATCCCTCCAATGAGCAGTTCTTC
TRBV7-9	NA	TRBJ1-4	TRBD1	CASSPGQGENEKLFF	TGTGCCAGCAGCCCAGGACAGGGCGAGAATGAAAAACTGTTTTTT
TRBV27	NA	TRBJ1-4	NA	CASSFLGKGDNEKLFF	TGTGCCAGCAGTTTTTTGGGGAAAGGGGATAATGAAAAACTGTTTTTT
TRBV19	NA	TRBJ2-3	TRBD2	CASSISSGGVAGGTDTQYF	TGTGCCAGTAGTATTAGTAGCGGGGGGGTAGCAGGAGGCACAGATACGCAGTATTTT
TRBV19	NA	TRBJ2-7	NA	CASMARGSYEQYF	TGTGCCAGTATGGCCAGGGGCTCCTACGAGCAGTACTTC
TRBV30	NA	TRBJ1-2	NA	CAWRDSGFYGYTF	TGTGCCTGGAGGGACAGTGGTTTCTATGGCTACACCTTC
TRBV9	NA	TRBJ1-1	NA	CASSPRHAEEAFF	TGTGCCAGCAGCCCCCGACACGCCGAGGAAGCTTTCTTT
TRBV5-1	NA	TRBJ1-5	TRBD1	CASSLDPGGTFGNQPQHF	TGCGCCAGCAGCTTGGATCCAGGGGGCACTTTTGGCAATCAGCCCCAGCATTTT
TRBV4-2	NA	TRBJ2-1	TRBD2	CASSQDSNLAGPSYNEQFF	TGTGCCAGCAGCCAGGACTCGAATCTAGCGGGGCCCTCCTACAATGAGCAGTTCTTC
TRBV7-9	NA	TRBJ2-5	TRBD1	CASSRTGQETQYF	TGTGCCAGCAGCCGGACAGGGCAAGAGACCCAGTACTTC
TRBV6-5	NA	TRBJ1-2	TRBD1	CASRVGTGYYGYTF	TGTGCCAGCAGGGTAGGGACAGGGTACTATGGCTACACCTTC
TRBV6-5	NA	TRBJ2-1	TRBD1	CASSRRTGVYNEQFF	TGTGCCAGCAGCCGCCGGACAGGGGTCTACAATGAGCAGTTCTTC
TRBV5-1	NA	TRBJ2-7	NA	CASSLSGSSYEQYF	TGCGCCAGCAGCTTAAGCGGCAGCTCCTACGAGCAGTACTTC
TRBV5-6	NA	TRBJ1-5	NA	CASSSAQGSNQPQHF	TGTGCCAGCAGCTCCGCGCAGGGTAGCAATCAGCCCCAGCATTTT
TRBV4-1	NA	TRBJ2-2	TRBD2	CASSPSAGLAGGNTGELFF	TGCGCCAGCAGCCCATCTGCGGGACTAGCGGGGGGAAACACCGGGGAGCTGTTTTTT
TRBV4-1	NA	TRBJ1-5	NA	CASSQDWGGYSNQPQHF	TGCGCCAGCAGCCAAGATTGGGGGGGATATAGCAATCAGCCCCAGCATTTT
TRBV27	NA	TRBJ1-5	NA	CASSLSEYQPQHF	TGTGCCAGCAGTTTATCGGAGTATCAGCCCCAGCATTTT
TRBV2	few	TRBJ2-1	NA	CASSLQGSYNEQFF	TGTGCCAGCAGTTTGCAGGGCTCCTACAATGAGCAGTTCTTC
TRBV6-5	NA	TRBJ1-6	NA	CASSYVESPLHF	TGTGCCAGCAGTTACGTAGAGTCACCCCTCCACTTT
TRBV5-1	NA	TRBJ1-2	TRBD1	CASSPGTGPLNYGYTF	TGCGCCAGCAGCCCCGGGACAGGCCCCCTTAACTATGGCTACACCTTC
TRBV9	once	TRBJ2-3	TRBD2	CASSVSWTSGGASTDTQYF	TGTGCCAGCAGCGTATCCTGGACTAGCGGGGGGGCTAGCACAGATACGCAGTATTTT
TRBV14	few	TRBJ1-3	TRBD1	CASSHGQGRRNTIYF	TGTGCCAGCAGCCACGGACAGGGCCGAAGAAACACCATATATTTT
TRBV29-1	NA	TRBJ1-1	NA	CSPDRSTEAFF	TGCAGCCCAGACAGGTCGACTGAAGCTTTCTTT
TRBV30	few	TRBJ2-2	TRBD1	CAWSSTGGELFF	TGTGCCTGGAGTTCGACAGGGGGGGAGCTGTTTTTT
TRBV6-5	NA	TRBJ1-1	NA	CASSKMSVNTEAFF	TGTGCCAGCAGTAAGATGTCGGTGAACACTGAAGCTTTCTTT
TRBV5-4	NA	TRBJ2-7	TRBD1	CASSRNRGSYEQYF	TGTGCCAGCAGCCGGAACAGGGGGTCCTACGAGCAGTACTTC